This T cell receptor beta chain was found in a study of control samples from healthy donors and cancer patients. Measured with immunoSEQ multiplex PCR; TCRdb has only the in-frame clones, and not every one. Among approximately 100,000 clones listed, roughly 91% were seen once. The sample comprised blood. This receptor was taken from a man in his thirties or forties in good health.

CDR3: CASSLYRTSYGYTF. CDR3 sequence (DNA): TGTGCCAGCAGCCTATACAGGACTAGCTATGGCTACACCTTC. The chain links TRBV2 to TRBJ1-2; weak D call: TRBD1 (5 bases). The germline V gene has CDR1 SNHLY and CDR2 FYNNEI. The CDR3 covers 14 residues. With 6 bases removed from V and 4 bases from J, the gap between germline ends came to 15 bases.